This TCR beta chain was found in a study of blood T cells in healthy people across ages. Using a J-beta primer mix together with a sample-barcoded 5' primer, a second PCR was run for about 6 to 12 cycles. One entry per CDR3 protein, called by TCRdb with MiXCR from the 5' RACE reads. The sample yields hundreds of thousands of distinct CDR3 sequences, less than 40% seen once. This clonotype was counted between two and nine times. A read error may account for a junction end that differs from germline. No fewer than 6 million PBMCs went into each sample. The amount of total RNA extracted per sample was at least 5.5 micrograms. The CDR3 runs to 14 residues. The germline V gene encodes CDR1 SGHRS and CDR2 YFSETQ.

The sample comprised blood. The chain carries TRBV5-1 and TRBJ1-5; no clear D. The receptor was isolated from a woman aged 80 or over in good health. The CDR3 DNA follows: TGCGCCAGCAGTTTGGACGGCCTCAATCAGCCCCAGCATTTT. Residues: CASSLDGLNQPQHF.